Presented here are 15 T cell receptor beta chains from one specimen sequenced in a study of blood T cell repertoires in COVID-19 (dated by TCRdb to 2020 to 2021). The receptor library was made with the immunoSEQ multiplex PCR assay. Here the immuneACCESS table is served through TCRdb, limited to in-frame sequences with V and J called. Missing clones are a known gap in these copies; in checked studies unresolved V genes cover under half, and the rest lacks a known reason. Recorded for this sample are about 86,000 clones; more than 60% of them occurred a single time. The ten largest make up approximately 10% of the sample. Material for sequencing was peripheral blood. Source of these receptors: a man between 65 and 85 years old with acute or convalescent COVID-19.

The J gene is TRBJ2-7, the V gene TRBV19, with TRBD1 identical over 8 bases. This CDR3 is 14 amino acids long. CDR1 is LNHDA, CDR2 SQIVND, per germline (reference sequence). The V segment lost 4 bases and the J segment 5 bases; nucleotides outside the gene matches: 7. The CDR3 sequence: CASSNGQGGNEQYF. CDR3 DNA: TGTGCCAGTAGTAACGGACAGGGAGGCAACGAGCAGTACTTC.

This clone was detected once. This CDR3 is CASSSLLGQGNSPLHF. CDR3 nucleotide sequence: TGTGCCAGCAGTTCGCTCCTGGGACAGGGAAATTCACCCCTCCACTTT. This chain connects TRBV27 to TRBJ1-6; TRBD1 aligns across 9 bases. Germline CDR1 reads MNHEY; CDR2 reads SMNVEV (reference sequence). The CDR3 is 16 amino acids. V dropped 4 bases and J dropped 7; count of bases not matched to a gene: 8.

A few counts support this clone. The chain uses TRBV7-9 and TRBJ1-1, with TRBD1 matching 9 bases. Germline CDR1 reads SEHNR; CDR2 reads FQNEAQ (reference sequence). With V trimmed by 5 bases and J by 1 base, 2 bases remained unmatched. The CDR3 covers 14 residues. CDR3 amino acids: CASSPDRGNTEAFF. The DNA of the CDR3 is TGTGCCAGCAGCCCGGACAGGGGGAACACTGAAGCTTTCTTT.

The chain employs TRBV2 and TRBJ2-7; 7 positions agree with TRBD1. The CDR3 sequence is 13 residues long. Looked up from germline, CDR1 is SNHLY and CDR2 is FYNNEI. V gave up 5 bases and J gave up 0 bases; unmatched junction bases: 1. As DNA, the CDR3 is TGTGCCAGCAGTCGGGACAGCTCCTACGAGCAGTACTTC. Residues: CASSRDSSYEQYF.

This chain links TRBV2 with TRBJ1-2, with D hard to call. The CDR3 loop spans 13 amino acids. The V gene's germline CDR1 is SNHLY and CDR2 FYNNEI. Trimming stripped 5 bases from V and 5 bases from J, with 12 bases between. The CDR3 region has the DNA TGTGCCAGCAGTCTGACCGCGGAATATGGCTACACCTTC. This codes for CASSLTAEYGYTF.

The chain links TRBV11-3 to TRBJ2-1; no clear D gene. V was shortened by 5 bases and J by 6 bases, with 8 bases between the two germline ends. The germline gives CDR1 SGHNT, CDR2 YENEEA. The CDR3 is 12 residues long. This CDR3 reads CASSQTGNEQFF. The CDR3 DNA is TGTGCCAGCAGCCAGACGGGCAATGAGCAGTTCTTC.

The chain carries TRBV6-4 and TRBJ2-3; 8 bases agree with TRBD2. The CDR3 covers 15 residues. CDR1 and CDR2 from the germline V gene are MRHNA and SNTAGT. The J segment lost 0 bases and the V segment lost 7 bases, leaving 6 bases of the junction unmatched. The CDR3 here is CASTQTGGSTDTQYF. CDR3 nucleotides: TGTGCCAGCACTCAGACGGGGGGGAGCACAGATACGCAGTATTTT.

The rearrangement joins TRBV5-5 to TRBJ1-1; D remains unclear. Trimming pared 5 bases from V and 3 bases from J, leaving 14 bases between. CDR3 length: 14 amino acids. Germline CDR1 and CDR2: SGHKS and YYEKEE (reference sequence). This CDR3 is CASSYQAAYTEAFF. CDR3 DNA sequence: TGTGCCAGCAGTTACCAGGCAGCCTACACTGAAGCTTTCTTT. Full variable domain (missing parts from reference TRBV5-5 and TRBJ1-1): DAGVTQSPTHLIKTRGQQVTLRCSPISGHKSVSWYQQVLGQGPQFIFQYYEKEERGRGNFPDRFSARQFPNYSSELNVNALLLGDSALYLCASSYQAAYTEAFFGQGTRLTVV.

V gene TRBV3-1 (or the pseudogene TRBV3-2) combines with J gene TRBJ2-7; 9 bases are a match to TRBD2. Trimming removed 2 bases from V and 6 bases from J; junction bases left unmatched: 8. Germline CDR1 is LGHDT and CDR2 is YNNKEL (reference sequence). The CDR3 runs 15 residues. The CDR3 DNA is TGTGCCAGCAGCCAACTTAGCGGGGGCTGGGTCGAGCAGTACTTC. This codes for CASSQLSGGWVEQYF.

The chain employs TRBV11-2 and TRBJ2-7, with D unclear. The germline V gene has CDR1 SGHAT and CDR2 FQNNGV. Trimming took off 5 bases at V and 0 bases at J, with 14 bases between the two ends. The CDR3 sequence is 15 residues long. In nucleotides, the CDR3 is TGTGCCAGCAGCGCGATTCTCCGAAGCTCCTACGAGCAGTACTTC. This translates into CASSAILRSSYEQYF. Looking up the rest from reference TRBV11-2 and TRBJ2-7 gives the full variable domain: EAGVAQSPRYKIIEKRQSVAFWCNPISGHATLYWYQQILGQGPKLLIQFQNNGVVDDSQLPKDRFSAERLKGVDSTLKIQPAKLEDSAVYLCASSAILRSSYEQYFGPGTRLTVT.

This sequence joins TRBV27 and TRBJ2-1; 10 bases are a match to TRBD1. Trimming removed 4 bases from V and 2 bases from J; junction bases left unmatched: 5. Germline V gene data show CDR1 as MNHEY and CDR2 as SMNVEV (reference sequence). The CDR3 consists of 16 residues. In nucleotides, the CDR3 is TGTGCCAGCAGTTACGTGGGACAGGGGACCTACAATGAGCAGTTCTTC. Its translation is CASSYVGQGTYNEQFF.

The chain uses TRBV5-6 and TRBJ2-7; the D gene is possibly TRBD1 (6 bases). This CDR3 region has 13 residues. From germline, CDR1 is SGHDT and CDR2 YYEEEE. Trimming took 2 bases from V and 5 from J, leaving 11 bases between them. The CDR3 protein is CASSFRGRHEQYV. The DNA for the CDR3 is TGTGCCAGCAGCTTCAGGGGTAGGCACGAGCAGTACGTC.

The chain employs TRBV30 and TRBJ1-1, with 7 bases aligning to TRBD1. Germline CDR1 and CDR2: GTSNPN and SVGIG (reference sequence). This CDR3 has 14 residues. J gave up 0 bases and V 1 base, and 2 bases lay outside the gene matches. The CDR3 nucleotides are TGTGCCTGGAGTGCGGGACAGATGAACACTGAAGCTTTCTTT. Its translation is CAWSAGQMNTEAFF.

This chain connects TRBV9 to TRBJ2-5, with TRBD2 matching over 8 bases. The CDR3 sequence is 15 residues long. Germline V lookup: CDR1 SGDLS, CDR2 YYNGEE. Unmatched junction bases numbered 6, after V lost 0 bases and J lost 5 bases. CDR3 DNA: TGTGCCAGCAGCGTAGCTCTGCTAGCGGGTGAGACCCAGTACTTC. Translating it yields CASSVALLAGETQYF.

The chain is built from TRBV5-6 and TRBJ2-5; no reliable D call. Per the germline V gene, CDR1 is SGHDT and CDR2 is YYEEEE. The ends were cut back, 3 bases at V and 7 bases at J, with 7 bases in the middle. This CDR3 comprises 11 residues. The CDR3 coding sequence is TGTGCCAGCAGCTCTGGCGGGACCCAGTACTTC. Amino acids: CASSSGGTQYF.